The T cell receptor beta chain under discussion was sequenced for a study of regulatory T cells in long-lasting Graves disease. This clonotype has ten or more counts. Researchers made TCR beta libraries by using iRepertoire HTBI primers and running Arm-PCR on CDR3 regions. TCRdb passed the multiplex PCR reads through MiXCR, listing each CDR3 protein once. The sample carries approximately 440,000 distinct CDR3 sequences, around 15% recorded once. The time point was: newly diagnosed GD, antithyroid drugs for less than 3 months. PBMCs were the source of the RNA used for TCR sequencing. It was American Thyroid Association guidelines that determined Graves' disease diagnosis. From germline, CDR1 is LNHNV and CDR2 YYDKDF (reference sequence). Trimming stripped 4 bases from V and 5 bases from J, with 11 bases between. The length of the CDR3 is 14 residues. These data were also reused for a study on T cells in Graves' hyperthyroidism and ophthalmopathy.

The input for sequencing was peripheral blood mononuclear cells (PBMCs), taken at new diagnosis, from a patient treated with antithyroid drugs. The receptor was isolated from a man in his forties with Graves disease. The genes are TRBV15 and TRBJ2-2; TRBD1 is a possible D gene (5 bases). CDR3: CATSISQGTGELFF. The CDR3 coding sequence is TGTGCCACCAGCATCTCGCAGGGTACCGGGGAGCTGTTTTTT.